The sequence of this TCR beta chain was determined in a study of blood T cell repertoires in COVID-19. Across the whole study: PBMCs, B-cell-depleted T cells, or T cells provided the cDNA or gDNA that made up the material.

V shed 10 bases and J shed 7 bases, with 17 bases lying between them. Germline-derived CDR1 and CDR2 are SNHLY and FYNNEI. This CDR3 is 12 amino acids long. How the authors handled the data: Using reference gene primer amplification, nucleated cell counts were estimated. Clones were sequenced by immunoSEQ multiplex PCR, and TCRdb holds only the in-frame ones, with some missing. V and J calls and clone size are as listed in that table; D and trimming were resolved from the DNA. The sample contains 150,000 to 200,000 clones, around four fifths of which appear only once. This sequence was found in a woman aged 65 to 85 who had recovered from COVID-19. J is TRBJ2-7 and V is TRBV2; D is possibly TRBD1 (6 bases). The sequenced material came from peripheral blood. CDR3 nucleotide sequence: TGTGCCACCTCGGACAGAGTGCGAGAGCAGTACTTC. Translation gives CATSDRVREQYF.